The 2 T cell receptor beta chains below all came from one sample that was sequenced in a study of human T cells and chemical hapten exposure. Time point indicated: patch test 2, 6 weeks after DPC sensitization. Treatment defined: therapeutic diphenylcyclopropenone sensitization with weekly scalp DPC. From the RACE reads, TCRdb called clonotypes with MiXCR, one entry per CDR3 protein. This table has some 79,000 distinct CDR3 sequences, about 10% appearing once. Sequencing used whole blood, obtained in connection with sensitization to the hapten diphenylcyclopropenone (DPC). These receptor sequences come from a woman aged 50 to 65 with alopecia areata. Some clones in this sample may be carry-over from other donors' samples.

At least ten counts were recorded for this clonotype. J is TRBJ1-5 and V is TRBV7-8; D may be TRBD1 (6 bases). The CDR3 loop spans 16 amino acids. With 5 bases removed from V and 5 bases from J, the gap between germline ends came to 19 bases. Germline assignment: CDR1 SGHVS and CDR2 FQNEAQ. The DNA for the CDR3 is TGTGCCAGCAGCCGAATCGGGTTGGCAGGGGATCAGCCCCAGCATTTT. It translates to CASSRIGLAGDQPQHF.

This clonotype was seen repeatedly, ten times or more. The chain is built from TRBV6-6 and TRBJ1-2; D is unresolved. The CDR3 is made up of 13 amino acids. Germline V CDR1 and CDR2: MNHNY, SVGAGI (reference sequence). V was cut by 2 bases and J by 5 bases, with 9 bases left in between. The DNA for the CDR3 is TGTGCCAGCAGTTACGGACTAGGATATGGCTACACCTTC. Translated, it gives CASSYGLGYGYTF.